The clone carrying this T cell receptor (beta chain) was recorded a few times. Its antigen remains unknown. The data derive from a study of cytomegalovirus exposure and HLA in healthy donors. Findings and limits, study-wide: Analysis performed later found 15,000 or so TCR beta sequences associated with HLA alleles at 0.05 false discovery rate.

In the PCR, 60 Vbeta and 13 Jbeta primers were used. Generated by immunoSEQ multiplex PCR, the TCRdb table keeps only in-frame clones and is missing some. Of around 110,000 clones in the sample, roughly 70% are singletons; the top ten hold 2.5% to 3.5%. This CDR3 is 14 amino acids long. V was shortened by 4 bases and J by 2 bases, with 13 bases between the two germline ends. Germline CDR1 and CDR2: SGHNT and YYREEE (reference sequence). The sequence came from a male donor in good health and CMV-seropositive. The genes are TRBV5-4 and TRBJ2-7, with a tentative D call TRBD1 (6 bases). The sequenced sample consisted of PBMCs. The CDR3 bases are TGTGCCAGCAGCCCGCTAGCAGGGGCCTACGAGCAGTACTTC. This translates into CASSPLAGAYEQYF. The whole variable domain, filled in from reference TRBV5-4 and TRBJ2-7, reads ETGVTQSPTHLIKTRGQQVTLRCSSQSGHNTVSWYQQALGQGPQFIFQYYREEENGRGNFPPRFSGLQFPNYSSELNVNALELDDSALYLCASSPLAGAYEQYFGPGTRLTVT.